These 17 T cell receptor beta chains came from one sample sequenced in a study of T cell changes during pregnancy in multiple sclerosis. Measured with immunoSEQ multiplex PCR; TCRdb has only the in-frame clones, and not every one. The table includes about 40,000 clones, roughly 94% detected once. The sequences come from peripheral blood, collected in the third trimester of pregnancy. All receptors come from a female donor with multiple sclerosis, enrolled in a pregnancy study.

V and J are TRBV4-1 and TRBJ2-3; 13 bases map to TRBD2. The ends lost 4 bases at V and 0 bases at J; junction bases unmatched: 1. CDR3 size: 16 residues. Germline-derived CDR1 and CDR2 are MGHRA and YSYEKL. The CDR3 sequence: CASSPLAGGSTDTQYF. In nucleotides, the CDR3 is TGCGCCAGCAGCCCACTAGCGGGGGGGAGCACAGATACGCAGTATTTT.

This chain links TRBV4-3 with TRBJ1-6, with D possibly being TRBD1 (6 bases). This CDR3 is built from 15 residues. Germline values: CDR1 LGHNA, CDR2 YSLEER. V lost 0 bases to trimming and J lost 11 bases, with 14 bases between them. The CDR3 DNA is TGCGCCAGCAGCCAAGATAGGGGGGGATGGCCACCCCTCCACTTT. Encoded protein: CASSQDRGGWPPLHF.

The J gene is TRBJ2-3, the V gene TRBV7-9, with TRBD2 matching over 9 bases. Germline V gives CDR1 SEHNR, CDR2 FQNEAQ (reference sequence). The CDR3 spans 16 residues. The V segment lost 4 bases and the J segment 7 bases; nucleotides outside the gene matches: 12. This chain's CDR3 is CASSSYSQRGDYTQYF. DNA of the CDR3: TGTGCCAGCAGCTCTTATTCCCAGCGGGGGGACTATACGCAGTATTTT.

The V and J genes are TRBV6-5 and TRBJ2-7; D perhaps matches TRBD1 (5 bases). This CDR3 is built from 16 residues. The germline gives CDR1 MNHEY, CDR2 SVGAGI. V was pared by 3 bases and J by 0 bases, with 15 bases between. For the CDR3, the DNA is TGTGCCAGCAGTTATGACCCACACGACAGCTCCTACGAGCAGTACTTC. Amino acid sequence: CASSYDPHDSSYEQYF.

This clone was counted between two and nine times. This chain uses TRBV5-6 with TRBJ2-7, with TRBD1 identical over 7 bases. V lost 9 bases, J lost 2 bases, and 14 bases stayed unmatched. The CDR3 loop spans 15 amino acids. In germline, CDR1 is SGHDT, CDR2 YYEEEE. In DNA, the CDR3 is TGTGCCACCAAGAGACAGGGTTTAGTGGCCTACGAGCAGTACTTC. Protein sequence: CATKRQGLVAYEQYF.

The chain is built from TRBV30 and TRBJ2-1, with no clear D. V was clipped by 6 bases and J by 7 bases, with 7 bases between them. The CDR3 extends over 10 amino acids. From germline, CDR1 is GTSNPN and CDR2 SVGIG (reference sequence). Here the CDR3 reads CACRENEQFF. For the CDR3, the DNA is TGTGCCTGTAGAGAAAATGAGCAGTTCTTC.

The DNA for the CDR3 is TGCAGCGTTGGCGGGGCGATGGGGACTGAAGCTTTCTTT. It encodes CSVGGAMGTEAFF. The chain couples TRBV29-1 to TRBJ1-1, with a weak D call TRBD1 (5 bases). This CDR3 region has 13 residues. Per germline, CDR1 SQVTM and CDR2 ANQGSEA. V dropped 4 bases and J dropped 5 bases, with 14 bases sitting between them.

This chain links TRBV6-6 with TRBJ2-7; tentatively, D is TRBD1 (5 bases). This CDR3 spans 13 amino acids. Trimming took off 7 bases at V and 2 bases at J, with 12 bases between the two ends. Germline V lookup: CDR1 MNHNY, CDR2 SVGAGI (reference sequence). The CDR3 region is CASNSAGTYEQYF. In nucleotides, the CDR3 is TGTGCCAGCAATTCAGCAGGGACCTACGAGCAGTACTTC.

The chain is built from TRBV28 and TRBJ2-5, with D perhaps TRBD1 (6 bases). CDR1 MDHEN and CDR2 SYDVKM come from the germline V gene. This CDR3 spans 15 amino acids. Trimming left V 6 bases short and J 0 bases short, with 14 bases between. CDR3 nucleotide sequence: TGTGCCAGCAGAGACCGGGACAAGTACCAAGAGACCCAGTACTTC. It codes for CASRDRDKYQETQYF.

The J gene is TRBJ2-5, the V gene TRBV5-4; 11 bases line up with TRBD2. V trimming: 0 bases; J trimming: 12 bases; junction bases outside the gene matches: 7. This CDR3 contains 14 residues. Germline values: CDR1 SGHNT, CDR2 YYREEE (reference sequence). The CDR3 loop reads CASSLALAGENEYF. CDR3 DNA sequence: TGTGCCAGCAGCTTGGCACTAGCGGGGGAAAATGAGTACTTC.

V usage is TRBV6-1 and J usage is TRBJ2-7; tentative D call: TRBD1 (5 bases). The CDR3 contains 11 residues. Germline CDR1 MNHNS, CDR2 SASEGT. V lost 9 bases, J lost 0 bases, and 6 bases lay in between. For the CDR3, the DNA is TGTGCCAGTCAGGGCTCCTACGAGCAGTACTTC. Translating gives CASQGSYEQYF.

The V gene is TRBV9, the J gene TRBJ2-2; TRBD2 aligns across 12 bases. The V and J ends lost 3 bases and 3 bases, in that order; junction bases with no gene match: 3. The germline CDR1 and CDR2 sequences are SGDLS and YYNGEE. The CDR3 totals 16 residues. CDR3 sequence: CASSASGRVYTGELFF. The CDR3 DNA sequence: TGTGCCAGCAGCGCTAGCGGGAGGGTCTACACCGGGGAGCTGTTTTTT.

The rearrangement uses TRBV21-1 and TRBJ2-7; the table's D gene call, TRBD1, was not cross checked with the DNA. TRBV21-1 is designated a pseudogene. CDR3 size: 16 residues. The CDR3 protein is CASLKRAGQGLNEQYF. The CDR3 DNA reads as TGTGCCAGCCTCAAAAGGGCAGGACAGGGTTTAAACGAGCAGTACTTC.

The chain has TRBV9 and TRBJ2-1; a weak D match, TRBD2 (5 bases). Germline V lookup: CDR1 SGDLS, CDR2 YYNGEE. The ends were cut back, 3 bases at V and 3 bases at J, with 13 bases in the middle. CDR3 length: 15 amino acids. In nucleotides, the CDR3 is TGTGCCAGCAGCGAAGGCAGCGGCAGCTACAATGAGCAGTTCTTC. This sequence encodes CASSEGSGSYNEQFF.

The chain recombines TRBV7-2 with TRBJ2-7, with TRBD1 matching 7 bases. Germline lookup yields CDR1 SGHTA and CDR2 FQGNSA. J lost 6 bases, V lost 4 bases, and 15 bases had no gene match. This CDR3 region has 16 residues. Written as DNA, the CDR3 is TGTGCCAGCAGCTCGGATGTTGGGACAGTGAGGCGCGAGCAGTACTTC. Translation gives CASSSDVGTVRREQYF.

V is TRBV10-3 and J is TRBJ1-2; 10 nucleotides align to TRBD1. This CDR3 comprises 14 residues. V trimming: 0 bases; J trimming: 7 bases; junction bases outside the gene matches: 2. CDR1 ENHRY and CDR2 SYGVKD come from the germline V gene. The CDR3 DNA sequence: TGTGCCATCAGTGAGTCCAGACAGGGGGCTGGCTACACCTTC. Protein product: CAISESRQGAGYTF.

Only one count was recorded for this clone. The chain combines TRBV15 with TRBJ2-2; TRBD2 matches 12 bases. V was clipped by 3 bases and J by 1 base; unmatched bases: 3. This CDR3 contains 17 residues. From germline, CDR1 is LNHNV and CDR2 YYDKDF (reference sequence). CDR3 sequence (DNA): TGTGCCACCAGCAGGGGACTAGCGGGTATGAACACCGGGGAGCTGTTTTTT. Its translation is CATSRGLAGMNTGELFF.